This TCR beta chain originates from a study of shared clonotypes between healthy human individuals. Profiled with immunoSEQ multiplex PCR; TCRdb holds only in-frame clones, not every one. Of approximately 500,000 clones in the sample, 70% to 80% were seen once. CDR3 length: 15 residues. Trimming pared 5 bases from V and 2 bases from J, leaving 16 bases between. From germline, CDR1 is SGHTA and CDR2 FQGNSA. The chain couples TRBV7-2 to TRBJ2-7; a possible D gene is TRBD1 (5 bases). The clonotype was recovered from a woman in her thirties or forties in good health. Some clones in this sample may be carry-over from other donors' samples. The sample consisted of PBMCs. DNA of the CDR3: TGTGCCAGCAGCGCTCGACAGCCGACAACCTACGAGCAGTACTTC. Residues: CASSARQPTTYEQYF.